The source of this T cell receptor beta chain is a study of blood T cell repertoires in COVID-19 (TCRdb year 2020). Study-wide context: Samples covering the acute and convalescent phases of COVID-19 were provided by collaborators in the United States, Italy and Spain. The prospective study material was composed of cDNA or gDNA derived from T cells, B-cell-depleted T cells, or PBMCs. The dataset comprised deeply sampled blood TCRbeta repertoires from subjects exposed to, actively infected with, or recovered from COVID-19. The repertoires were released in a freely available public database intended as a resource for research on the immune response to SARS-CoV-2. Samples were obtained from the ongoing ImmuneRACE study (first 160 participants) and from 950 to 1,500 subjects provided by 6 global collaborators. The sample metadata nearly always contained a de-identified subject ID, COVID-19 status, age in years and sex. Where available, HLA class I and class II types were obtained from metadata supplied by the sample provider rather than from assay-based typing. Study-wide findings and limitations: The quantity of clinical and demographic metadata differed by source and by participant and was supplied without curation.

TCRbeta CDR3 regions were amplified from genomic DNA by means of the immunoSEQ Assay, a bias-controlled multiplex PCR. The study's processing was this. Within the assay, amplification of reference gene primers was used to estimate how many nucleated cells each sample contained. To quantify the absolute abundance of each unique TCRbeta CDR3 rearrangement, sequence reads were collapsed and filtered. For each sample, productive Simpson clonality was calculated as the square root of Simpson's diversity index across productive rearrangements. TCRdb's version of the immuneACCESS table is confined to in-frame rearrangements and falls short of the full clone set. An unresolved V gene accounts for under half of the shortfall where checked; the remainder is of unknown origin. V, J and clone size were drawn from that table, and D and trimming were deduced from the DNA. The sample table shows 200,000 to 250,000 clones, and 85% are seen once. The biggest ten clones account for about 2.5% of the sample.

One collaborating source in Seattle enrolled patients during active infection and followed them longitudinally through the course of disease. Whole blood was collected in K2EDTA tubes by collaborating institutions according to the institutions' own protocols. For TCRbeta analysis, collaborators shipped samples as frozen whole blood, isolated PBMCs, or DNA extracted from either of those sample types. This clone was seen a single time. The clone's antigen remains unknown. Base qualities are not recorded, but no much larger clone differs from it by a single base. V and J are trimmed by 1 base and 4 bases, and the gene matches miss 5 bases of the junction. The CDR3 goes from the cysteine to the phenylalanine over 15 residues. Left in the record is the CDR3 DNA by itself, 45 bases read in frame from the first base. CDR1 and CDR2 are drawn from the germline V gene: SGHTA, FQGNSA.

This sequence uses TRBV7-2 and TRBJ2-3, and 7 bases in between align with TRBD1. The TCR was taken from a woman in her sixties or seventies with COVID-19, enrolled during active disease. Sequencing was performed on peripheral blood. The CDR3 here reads CASSLEGGSADTQYF. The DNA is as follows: TGTGCCAGCAGCTTAGAAGGGGGCAGCGCAGATACGCAGTATTTT.